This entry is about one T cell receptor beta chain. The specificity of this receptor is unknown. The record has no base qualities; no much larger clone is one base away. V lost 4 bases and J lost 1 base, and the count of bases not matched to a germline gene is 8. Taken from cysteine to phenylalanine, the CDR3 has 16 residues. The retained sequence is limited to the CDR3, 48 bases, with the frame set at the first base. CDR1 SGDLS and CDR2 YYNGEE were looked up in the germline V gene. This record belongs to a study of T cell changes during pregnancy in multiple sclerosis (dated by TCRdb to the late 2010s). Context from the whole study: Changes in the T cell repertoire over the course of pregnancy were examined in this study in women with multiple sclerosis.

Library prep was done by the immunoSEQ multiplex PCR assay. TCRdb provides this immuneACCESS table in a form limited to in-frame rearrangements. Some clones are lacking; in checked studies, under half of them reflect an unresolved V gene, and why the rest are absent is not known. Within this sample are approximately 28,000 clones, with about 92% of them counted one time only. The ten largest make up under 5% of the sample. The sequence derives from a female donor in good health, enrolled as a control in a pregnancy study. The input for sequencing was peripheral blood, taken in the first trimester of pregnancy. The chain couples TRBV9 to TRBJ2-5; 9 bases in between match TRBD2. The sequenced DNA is TGTGCCAGCAGCCCCTTAGCGGGGGCCCCCCAAGAGACCCAGTACTTC. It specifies CASSPLAGAPQETQYF.